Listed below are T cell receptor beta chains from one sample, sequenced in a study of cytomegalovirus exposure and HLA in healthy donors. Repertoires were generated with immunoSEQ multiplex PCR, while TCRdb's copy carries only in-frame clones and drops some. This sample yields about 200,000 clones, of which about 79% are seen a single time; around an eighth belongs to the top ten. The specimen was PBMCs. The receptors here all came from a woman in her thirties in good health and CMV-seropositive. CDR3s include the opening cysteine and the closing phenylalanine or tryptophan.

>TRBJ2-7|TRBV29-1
CSAGRGQGPPDEQYF
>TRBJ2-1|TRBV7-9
CASGPAGTRFDNEQFF
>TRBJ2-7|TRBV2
CASSVQVEQYF
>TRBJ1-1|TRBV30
CAWSVPGGAFF
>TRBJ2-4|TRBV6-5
CASSTLTGLNIQYF
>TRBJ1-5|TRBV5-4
CASSEGTGSNQPQHF
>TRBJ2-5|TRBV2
CASSLRVETQYF
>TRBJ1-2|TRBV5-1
CASSLEAAGTGAYGYTF
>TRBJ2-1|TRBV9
CASSPGLSSYNEQFF
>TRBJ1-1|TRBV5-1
CASSLGSGLEAFF
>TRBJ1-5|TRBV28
CASSLNRGPGYQPQHF
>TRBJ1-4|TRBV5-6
CASSLTLNYNEKLFF
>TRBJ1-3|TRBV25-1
CASSGADSSSGNTIYF
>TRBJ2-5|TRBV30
CAWLLAGGGKTQYF
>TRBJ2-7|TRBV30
CACSPGPPGEQYF
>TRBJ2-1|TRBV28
CATQGGYPYNEQFF